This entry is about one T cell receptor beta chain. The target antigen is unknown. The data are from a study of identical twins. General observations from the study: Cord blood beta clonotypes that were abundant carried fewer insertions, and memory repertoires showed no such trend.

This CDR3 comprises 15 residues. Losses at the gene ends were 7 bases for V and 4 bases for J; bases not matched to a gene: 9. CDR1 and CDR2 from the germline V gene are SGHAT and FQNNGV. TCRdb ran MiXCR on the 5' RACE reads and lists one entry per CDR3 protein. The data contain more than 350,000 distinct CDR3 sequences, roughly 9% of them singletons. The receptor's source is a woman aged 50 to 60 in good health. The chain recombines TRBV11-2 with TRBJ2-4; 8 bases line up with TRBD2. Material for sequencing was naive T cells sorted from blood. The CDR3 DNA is TGTGCCAGCAACCCGACTAGCGCTATGAAAAACATTCAGTACTTC. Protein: CASNPTSAMKNIQYF.